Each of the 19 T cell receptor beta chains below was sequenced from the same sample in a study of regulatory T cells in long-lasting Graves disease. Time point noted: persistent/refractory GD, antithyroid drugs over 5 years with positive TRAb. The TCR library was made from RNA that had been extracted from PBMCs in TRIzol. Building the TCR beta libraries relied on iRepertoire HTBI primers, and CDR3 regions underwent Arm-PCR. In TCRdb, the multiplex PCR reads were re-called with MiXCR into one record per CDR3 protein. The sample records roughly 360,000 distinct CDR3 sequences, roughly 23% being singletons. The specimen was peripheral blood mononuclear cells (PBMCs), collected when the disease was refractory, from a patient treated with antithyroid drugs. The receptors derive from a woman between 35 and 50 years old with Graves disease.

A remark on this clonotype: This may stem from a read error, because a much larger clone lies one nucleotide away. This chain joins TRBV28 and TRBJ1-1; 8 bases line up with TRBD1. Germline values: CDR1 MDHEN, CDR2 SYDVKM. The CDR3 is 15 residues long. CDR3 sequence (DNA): TGTACCAGCAGTGTTACAGGGGGAAAGAACACTGAAGCTTTCTTT. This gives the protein CTSSVTGGKNTEAFF.

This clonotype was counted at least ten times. The CDR3: CASSTRTGGKETQYF. The CDR3 bases are TGTGCCAGCAGTACGCGGACAGGCGGGAAAGAGACCCAGTACTTC. The genes are TRBV12-3 or TRBV12-4 and TRBJ2-5; D may be TRBD1 (7 bases). The CDR3 has 15 residues. Trimming took 5 bases from V and 3 from J, leaving 16 bases between them.

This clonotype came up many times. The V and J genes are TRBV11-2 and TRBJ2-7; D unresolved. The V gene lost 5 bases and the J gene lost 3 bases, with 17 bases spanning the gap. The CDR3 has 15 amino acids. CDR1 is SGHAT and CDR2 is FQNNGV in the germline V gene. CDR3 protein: CASSALEQLGYEQYF. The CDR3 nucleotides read TGTGCCAGCAGCGCCCTCGAACAGCTAGGCTACGAGCAGTACTTC. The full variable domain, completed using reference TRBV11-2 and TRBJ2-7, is EAGVAQSPRYKIIEKRQSVAFWCNPISGHATLYWYQQILGQGPKLLIQFQNNGVVDDSQLPKDRFSAERLKGVDSTLKIQPAKLEDSAVYLCASSALEQLGYEQYFGPGTRLTVT.

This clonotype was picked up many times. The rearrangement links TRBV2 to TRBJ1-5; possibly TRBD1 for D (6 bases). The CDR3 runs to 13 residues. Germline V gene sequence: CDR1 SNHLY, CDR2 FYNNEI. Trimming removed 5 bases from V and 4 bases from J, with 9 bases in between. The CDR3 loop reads CASSWGPNQPQHF. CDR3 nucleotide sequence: TGTGCCAGCAGTTGGGGGCCTAATCAGCCCCAGCATTTT.

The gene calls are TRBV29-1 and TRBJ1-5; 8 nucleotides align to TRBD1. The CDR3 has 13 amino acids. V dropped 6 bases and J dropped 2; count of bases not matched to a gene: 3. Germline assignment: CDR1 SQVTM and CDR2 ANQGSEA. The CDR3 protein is CSVETGGNQPQHF. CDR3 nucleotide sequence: TGCAGCGTCGAGACAGGGGGCAATCAGCCCCAGCATTTT.

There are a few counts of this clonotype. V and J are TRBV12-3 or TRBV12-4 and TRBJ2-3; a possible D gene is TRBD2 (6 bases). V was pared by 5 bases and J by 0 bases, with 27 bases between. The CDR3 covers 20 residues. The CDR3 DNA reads TGTGCCAGCAGTCCCGTTATAGCAAGCGGGTACCCCCGGAGCACAGATACGCAGTATTTT. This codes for CASSPVIASGYPRSTDTQYF.

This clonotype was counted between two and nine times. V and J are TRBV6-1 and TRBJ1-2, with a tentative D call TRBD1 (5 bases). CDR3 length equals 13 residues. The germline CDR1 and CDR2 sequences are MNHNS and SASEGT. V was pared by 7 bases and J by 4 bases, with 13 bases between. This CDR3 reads CASTPGPVYGYTF. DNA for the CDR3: TGTGCCAGCACCCCGGGGCCAGTCTATGGCTACACCTTC.

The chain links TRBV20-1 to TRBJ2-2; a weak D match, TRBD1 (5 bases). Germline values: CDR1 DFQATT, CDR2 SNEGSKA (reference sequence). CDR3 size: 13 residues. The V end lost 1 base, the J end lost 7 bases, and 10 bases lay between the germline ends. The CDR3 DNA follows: TGCAGTGCTAGAGCTAGGGGTGTCGGGGAGCTGTTTTTT. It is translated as CSARARGVGELFF.

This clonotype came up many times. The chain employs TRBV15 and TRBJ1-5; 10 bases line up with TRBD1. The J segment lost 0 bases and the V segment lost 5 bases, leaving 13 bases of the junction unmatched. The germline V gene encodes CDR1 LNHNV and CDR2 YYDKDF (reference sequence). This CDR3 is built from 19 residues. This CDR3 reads CATSPTSDRGRISNQPQHF. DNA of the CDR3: TGTGCCACCAGCCCCACCTCAGACAGGGGGCGGATTAGCAATCAGCCCCAGCATTTT.

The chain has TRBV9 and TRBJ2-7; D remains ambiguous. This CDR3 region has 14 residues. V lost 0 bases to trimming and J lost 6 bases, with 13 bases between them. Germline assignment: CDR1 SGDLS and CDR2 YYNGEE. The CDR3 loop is CASSVDGDLSEQYF. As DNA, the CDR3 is TGTGCCAGCAGCGTAGATGGGGATTTGAGCGAGCAGTACTTC.

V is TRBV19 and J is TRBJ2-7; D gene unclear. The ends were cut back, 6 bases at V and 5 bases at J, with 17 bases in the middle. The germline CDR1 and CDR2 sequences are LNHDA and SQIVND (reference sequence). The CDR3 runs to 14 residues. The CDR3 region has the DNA TGTGCCAGTAGACCATGGATGGGCTCGGACGAGCAGTACTTC. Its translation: CASRPWMGSDEQYF. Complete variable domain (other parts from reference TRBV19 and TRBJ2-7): DGGITQSPKYLFRKEGQNVTLSCEQNLNHDAMYWYRQDPGQGLRLIYYSQIVNDFQKGDIAEGYSVSREKKESFPLTVTSAQKNPTAFYLCASRPWMGSDEQYFGPGTRLTVT.

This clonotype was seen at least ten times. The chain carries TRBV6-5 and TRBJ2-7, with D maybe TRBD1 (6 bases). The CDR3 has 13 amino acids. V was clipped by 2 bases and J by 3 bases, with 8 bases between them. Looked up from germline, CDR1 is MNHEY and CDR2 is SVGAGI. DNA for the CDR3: TGTGCCAGCAGTTACGGGACACACTACGAGCAGTACTTC. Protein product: CASSYGTHYEQYF.

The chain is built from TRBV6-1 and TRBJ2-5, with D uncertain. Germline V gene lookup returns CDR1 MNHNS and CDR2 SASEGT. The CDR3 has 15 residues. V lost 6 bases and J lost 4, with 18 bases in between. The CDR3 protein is CASSRDLKSGETQYF. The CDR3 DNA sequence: TGTGCCAGCAGCCGAGATCTAAAAAGTGGAGAGACCCAGTACTTC.

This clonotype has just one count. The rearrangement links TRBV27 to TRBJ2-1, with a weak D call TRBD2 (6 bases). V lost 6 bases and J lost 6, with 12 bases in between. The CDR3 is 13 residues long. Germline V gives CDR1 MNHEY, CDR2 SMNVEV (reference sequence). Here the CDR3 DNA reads TGTGCCAGCAGCTCTACTAGCTTCAATGAGCAGTTCTTC. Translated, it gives CASSSTSFNEQFF.

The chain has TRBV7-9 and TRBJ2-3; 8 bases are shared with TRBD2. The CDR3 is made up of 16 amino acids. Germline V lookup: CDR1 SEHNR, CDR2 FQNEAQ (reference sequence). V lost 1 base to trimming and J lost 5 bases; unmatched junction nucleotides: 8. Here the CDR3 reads CASSLEYVAGKDTQYF. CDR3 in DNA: TGTGCCAGCAGCTTAGAATACGTAGCGGGGAAAGATACGCAGTATTTT.

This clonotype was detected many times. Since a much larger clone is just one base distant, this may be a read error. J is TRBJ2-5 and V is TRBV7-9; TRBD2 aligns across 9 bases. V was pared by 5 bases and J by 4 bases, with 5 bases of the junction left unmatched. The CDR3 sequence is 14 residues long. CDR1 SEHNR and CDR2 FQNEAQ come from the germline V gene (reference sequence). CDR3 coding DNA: TGTGCCAGCAGCGGTAGCGGGAGTGGAGAGACCCAGTACTTC. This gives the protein CASSGSGSGETQYF.

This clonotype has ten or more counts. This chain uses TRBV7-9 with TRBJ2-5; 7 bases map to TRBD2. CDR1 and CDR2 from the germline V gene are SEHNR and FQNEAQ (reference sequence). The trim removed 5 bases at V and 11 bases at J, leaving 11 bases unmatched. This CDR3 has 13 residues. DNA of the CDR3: TGTGCCAGCAGCCCCCTCCTAGCGGCTCTTCAGTACTTC. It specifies CASSPLLAALQYF.

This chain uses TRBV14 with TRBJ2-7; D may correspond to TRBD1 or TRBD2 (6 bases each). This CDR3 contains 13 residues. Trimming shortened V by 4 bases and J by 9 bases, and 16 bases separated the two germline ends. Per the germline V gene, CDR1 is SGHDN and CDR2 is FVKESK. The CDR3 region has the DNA TGTGCCAGCAGCCTAAGGACAGCGGGTGGGCAGTACTTC. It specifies CASSLRTAGGQYF.

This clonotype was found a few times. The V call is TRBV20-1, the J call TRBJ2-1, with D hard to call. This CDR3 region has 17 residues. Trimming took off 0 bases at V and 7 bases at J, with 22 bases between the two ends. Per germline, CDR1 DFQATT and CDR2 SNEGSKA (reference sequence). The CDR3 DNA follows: TGCAGTGCTAGAGATCTCTTGCGAGGCTCTCCAGGAAATGAGCAGTTCTTC. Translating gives CSARDLLRGSPGNEQFF.